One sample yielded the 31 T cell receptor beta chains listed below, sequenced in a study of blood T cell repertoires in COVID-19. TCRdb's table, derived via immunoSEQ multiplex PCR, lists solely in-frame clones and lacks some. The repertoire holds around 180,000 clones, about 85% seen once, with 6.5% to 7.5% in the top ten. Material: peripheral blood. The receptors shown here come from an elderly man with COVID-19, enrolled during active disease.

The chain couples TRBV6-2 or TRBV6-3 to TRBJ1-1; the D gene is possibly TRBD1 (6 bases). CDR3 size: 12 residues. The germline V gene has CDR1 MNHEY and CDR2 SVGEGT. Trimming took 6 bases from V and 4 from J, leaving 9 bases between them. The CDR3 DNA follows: TGTGCCAGCAGCTTGGGGGCCACTGAAGCTTTCTTT. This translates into CASSLGATEAFF.

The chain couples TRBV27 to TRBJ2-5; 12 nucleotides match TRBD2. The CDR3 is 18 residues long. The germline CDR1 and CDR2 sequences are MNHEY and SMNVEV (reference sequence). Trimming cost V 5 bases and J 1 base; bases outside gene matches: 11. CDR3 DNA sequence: TGTGCCAGCAGTATCCGGACTAGCGGGGCTACAGTCCAAGAGACCCAGTACTTC. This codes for CASSIRTSGATVQETQYF.

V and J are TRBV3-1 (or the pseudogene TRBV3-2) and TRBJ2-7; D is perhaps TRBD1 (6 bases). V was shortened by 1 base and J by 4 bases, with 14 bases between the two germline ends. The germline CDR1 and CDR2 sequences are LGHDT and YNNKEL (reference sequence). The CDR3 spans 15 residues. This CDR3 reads CASSQGWQGKYEQYF. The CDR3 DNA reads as TGTGCCAGCAGCCAAGGATGGCAGGGGAAGTACGAGCAGTACTTC.

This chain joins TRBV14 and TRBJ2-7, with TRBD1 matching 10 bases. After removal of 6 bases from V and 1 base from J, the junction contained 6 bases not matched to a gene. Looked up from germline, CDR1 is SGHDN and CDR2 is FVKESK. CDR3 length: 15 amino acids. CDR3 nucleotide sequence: TGTGCCAGCAGTGGGGGACAGGGGATTTCCTACGAGCAGTACTTC. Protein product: CASSGGQGISYEQYF. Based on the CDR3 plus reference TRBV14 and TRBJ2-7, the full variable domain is EAGVTQFPSHSVIEKGQTVTLRCDPISGHDNLYWYRRVMGKEIKFLLHFVKESKQDESGMPNNRFLAERTGGTYSTLKVQPAELEDSGVYFCASSGGQGISYEQYFGPGTRLTVT.

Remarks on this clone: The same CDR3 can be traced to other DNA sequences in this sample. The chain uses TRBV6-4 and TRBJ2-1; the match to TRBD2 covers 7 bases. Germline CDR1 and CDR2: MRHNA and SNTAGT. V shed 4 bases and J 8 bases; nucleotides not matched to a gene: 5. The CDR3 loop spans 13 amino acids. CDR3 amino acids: CASSGQGGDEQFF. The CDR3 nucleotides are TGTGCCAGCAGTGGTCAGGGAGGGGATGAGCAGTTCTTC.

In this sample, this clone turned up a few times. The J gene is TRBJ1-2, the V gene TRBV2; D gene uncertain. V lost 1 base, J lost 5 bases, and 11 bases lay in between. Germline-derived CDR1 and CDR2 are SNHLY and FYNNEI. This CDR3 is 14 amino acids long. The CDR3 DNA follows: TGTGCCAGCAGTGAAGATTTAGGCGGTTATGGCTACACCTTC. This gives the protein CASSEDLGGYGYTF.

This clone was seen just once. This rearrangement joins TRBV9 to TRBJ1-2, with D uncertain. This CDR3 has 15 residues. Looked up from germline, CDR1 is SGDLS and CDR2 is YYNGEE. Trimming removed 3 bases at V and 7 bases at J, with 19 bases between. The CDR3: CASSAGEAFHSGYTF. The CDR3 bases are TGTGCCAGCAGCGCGGGAGAGGCATTTCACTCTGGCTACACCTTC.

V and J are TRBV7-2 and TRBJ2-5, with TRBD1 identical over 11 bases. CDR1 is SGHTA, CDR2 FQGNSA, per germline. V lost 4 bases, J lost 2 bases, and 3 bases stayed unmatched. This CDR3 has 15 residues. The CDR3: CASSSGQGAQETQYF. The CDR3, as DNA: TGTGCCAGCAGCTCCGGACAGGGGGCACAAGAGACCCAGTACTTC.

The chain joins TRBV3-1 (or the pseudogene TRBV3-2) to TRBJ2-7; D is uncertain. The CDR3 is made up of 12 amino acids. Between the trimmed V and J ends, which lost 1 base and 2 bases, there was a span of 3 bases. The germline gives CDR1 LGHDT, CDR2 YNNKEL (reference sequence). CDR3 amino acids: CASSQGPYEQYF. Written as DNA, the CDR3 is TGTGCCAGCAGCCAAGGGCCCTACGAGCAGTACTTC.

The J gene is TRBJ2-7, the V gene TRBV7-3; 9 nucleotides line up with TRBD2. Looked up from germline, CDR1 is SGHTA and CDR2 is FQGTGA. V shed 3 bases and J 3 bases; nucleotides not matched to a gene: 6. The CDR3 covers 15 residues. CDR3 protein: CASSFSGGSHYEQYF. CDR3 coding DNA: TGTGCCAGCAGCTTTAGCGGGGGAAGTCACTACGAGCAGTACTTC. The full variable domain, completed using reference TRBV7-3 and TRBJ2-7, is GAGVSQTPSNKVTEKGKYVELRCDPISGHTALYWYRQSLGQGPEFLIYFQGTGAADDSGLPNDRFFAVRPEGSVSTLKIQRTERGDSAVYLCASSFSGGSHYEQYFGPGTRLTVT.

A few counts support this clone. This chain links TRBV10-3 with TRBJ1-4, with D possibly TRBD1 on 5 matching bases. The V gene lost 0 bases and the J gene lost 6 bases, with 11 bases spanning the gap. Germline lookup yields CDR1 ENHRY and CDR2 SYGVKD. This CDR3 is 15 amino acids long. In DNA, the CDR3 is TGTGCCATCAGTGAGTCGATGGGGCGGCATGAAAAACTGTTTTTT. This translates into CAISESMGRHEKLFF.

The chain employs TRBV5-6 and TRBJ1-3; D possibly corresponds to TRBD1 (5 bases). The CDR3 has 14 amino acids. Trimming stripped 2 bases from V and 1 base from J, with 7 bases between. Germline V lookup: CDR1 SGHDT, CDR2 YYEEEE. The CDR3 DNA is TGTGCCAGCAGCTTCGGGACTTCTGGAAACACCATATATTTT. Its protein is CASSFGTSGNTIYF.

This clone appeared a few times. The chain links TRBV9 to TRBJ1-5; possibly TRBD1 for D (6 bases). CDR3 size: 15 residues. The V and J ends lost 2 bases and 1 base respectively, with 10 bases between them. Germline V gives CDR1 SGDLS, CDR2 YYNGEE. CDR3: CASSVQGLSNQPQHF. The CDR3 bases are TGTGCCAGCAGCGTCCAGGGGTTAAGCAATCAGCCCCAGCATTTT.

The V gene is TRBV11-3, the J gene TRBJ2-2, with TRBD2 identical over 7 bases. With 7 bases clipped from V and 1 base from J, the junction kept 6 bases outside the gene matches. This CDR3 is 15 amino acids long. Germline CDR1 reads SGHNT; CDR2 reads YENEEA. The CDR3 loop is CASTPGGRNTGELFF. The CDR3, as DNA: TGTGCCAGCACCCCGGGAGGACGGAACACCGGGGAGCTGTTTTTT.

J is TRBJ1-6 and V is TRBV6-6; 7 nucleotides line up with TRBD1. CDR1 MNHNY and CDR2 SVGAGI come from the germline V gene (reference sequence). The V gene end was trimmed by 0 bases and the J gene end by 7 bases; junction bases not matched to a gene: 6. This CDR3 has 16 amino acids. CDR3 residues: CASSYSGGRGNSPLHF. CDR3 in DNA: TGTGCCAGCAGTTACTCGGGGGGCAGGGGGAATTCACCCCTCCACTTT.

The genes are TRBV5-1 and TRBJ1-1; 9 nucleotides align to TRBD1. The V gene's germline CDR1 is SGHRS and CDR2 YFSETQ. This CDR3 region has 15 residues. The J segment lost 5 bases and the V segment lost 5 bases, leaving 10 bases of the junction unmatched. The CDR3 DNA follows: TGCGCCAGCAGGCGCAGGGACAGGGAGGAAACTGAAGCTTTCTTT. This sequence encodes CASRRRDREETEAFF.

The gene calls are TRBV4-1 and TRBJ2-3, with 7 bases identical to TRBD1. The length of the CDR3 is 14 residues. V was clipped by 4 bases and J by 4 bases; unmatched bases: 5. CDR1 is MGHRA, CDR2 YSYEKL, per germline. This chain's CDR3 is CASSRRQGPDTQYF. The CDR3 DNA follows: TGCGCCAGCAGCCGACGACAGGGCCCAGATACGCAGTATTTT.

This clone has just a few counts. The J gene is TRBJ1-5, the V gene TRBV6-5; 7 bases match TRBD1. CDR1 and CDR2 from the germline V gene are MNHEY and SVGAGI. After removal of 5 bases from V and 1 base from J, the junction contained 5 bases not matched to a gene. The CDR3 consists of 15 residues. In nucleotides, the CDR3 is TGTGCCAGCAGTAGACAGGGCGGGAGCAATCAGCCCCAGCATTTT. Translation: CASSRQGGSNQPQHF.

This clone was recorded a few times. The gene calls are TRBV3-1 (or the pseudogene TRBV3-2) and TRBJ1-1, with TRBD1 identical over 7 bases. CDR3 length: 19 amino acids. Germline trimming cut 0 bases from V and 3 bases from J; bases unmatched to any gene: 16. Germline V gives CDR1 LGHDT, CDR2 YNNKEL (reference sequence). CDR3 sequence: CASSQDGGTDIMRDTEAFF. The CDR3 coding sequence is TGTGCCAGCAGCCAAGATGGGGGGACAGATATAATGAGGGACACTGAAGCTTTCTTT.

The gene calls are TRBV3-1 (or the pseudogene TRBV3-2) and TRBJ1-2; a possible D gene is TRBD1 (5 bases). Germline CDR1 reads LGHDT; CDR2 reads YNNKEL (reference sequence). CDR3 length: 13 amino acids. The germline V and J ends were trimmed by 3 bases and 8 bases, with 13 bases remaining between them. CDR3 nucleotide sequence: TGTGCCAGCAGCCACCAGGGAATGTGGGGCTACACCTTC. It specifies CASSHQGMWGYTF.

CDR3 sequence reads: CASGETGAFF. The CDR3 DNA reads TGCGCCAGCGGGGAGACCGGAGCTTTCTTT. The chain couples TRBV5-1 to TRBJ1-1, with D unclear. The CDR3 runs to 10 residues. V lost 7 bases, J lost 10 bases, and 11 bases lay in between. CDR1 and CDR2 from the germline V gene are SGHRS and YFSETQ.

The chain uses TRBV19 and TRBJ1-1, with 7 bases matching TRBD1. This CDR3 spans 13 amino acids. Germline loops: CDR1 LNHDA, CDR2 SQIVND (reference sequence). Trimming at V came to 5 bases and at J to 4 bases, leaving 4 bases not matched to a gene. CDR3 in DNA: TGTGCCAGTAGTCTCGACAGGGTCACTGAAGCTTTCTTT. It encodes CASSLDRVTEAFF.

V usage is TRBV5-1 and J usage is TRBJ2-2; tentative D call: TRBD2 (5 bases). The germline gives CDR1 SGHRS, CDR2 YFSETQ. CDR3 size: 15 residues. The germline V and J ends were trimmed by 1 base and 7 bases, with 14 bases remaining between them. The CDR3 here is CASSLYGEIYGELFF. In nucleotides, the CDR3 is TGCGCCAGCAGCTTGTATGGGGAGATCTACGGGGAGCTGTTTTTT. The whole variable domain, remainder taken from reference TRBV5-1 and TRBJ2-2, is KAGVTQTPRYLIKTRGQQVTLSCSPISGHRSVSWYQQTPGQGLQFLFEYFSETQRNKGNFPGRFSGRQFSNSRSEMNVSTLELGDSALYLCASSLYGEIYGELFFGEGSRLTVL.

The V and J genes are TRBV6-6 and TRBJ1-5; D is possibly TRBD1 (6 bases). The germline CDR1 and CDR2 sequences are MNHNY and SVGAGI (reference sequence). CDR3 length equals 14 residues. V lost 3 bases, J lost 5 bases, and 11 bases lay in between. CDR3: CASSYGGADQPQHF. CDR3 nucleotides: TGTGCCAGCAGTTATGGGGGGGCGGATCAGCCCCAGCATTTT.

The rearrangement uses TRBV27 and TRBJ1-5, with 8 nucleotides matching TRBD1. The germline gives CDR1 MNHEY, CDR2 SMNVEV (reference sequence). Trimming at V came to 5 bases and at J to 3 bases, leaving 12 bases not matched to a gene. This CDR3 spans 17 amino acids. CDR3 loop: CASSPHSGGRVNQPQHF. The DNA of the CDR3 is TGTGCCAGCAGTCCACATTCAGGGGGCAGGGTCAATCAGCCCCAGCATTTT.

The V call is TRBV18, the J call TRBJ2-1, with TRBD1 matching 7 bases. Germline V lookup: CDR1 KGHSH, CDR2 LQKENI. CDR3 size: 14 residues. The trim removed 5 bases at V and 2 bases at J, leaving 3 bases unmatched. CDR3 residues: CASSWDRTYNEQFF. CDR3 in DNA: TGTGCCAGCTCATGGGACAGAACCTACAATGAGCAGTTCTTC.

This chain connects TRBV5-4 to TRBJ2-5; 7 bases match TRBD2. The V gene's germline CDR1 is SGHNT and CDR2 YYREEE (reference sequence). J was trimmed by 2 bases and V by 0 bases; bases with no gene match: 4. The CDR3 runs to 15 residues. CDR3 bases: TGTGCCAGCAGCTTGGCGAGCGGGGCGCAAGAGACCCAGTACTTC. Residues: CASSLASGAQETQYF.

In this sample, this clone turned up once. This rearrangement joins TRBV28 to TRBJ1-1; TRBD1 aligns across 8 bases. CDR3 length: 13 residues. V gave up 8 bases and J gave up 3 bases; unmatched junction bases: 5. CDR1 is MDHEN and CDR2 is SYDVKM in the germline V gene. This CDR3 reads CASGQGGDTEAFF. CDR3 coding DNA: TGTGCCAGCGGACAGGGAGGGGACACTGAAGCTTTCTTT.

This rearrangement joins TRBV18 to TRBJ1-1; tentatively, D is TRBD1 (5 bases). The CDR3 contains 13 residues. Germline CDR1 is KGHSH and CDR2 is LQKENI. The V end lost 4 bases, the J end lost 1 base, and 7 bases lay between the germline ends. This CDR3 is CASSLQGNTEAFF. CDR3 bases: TGTGCCAGCTCACTTCAGGGGAACACTGAAGCTTTCTTT.

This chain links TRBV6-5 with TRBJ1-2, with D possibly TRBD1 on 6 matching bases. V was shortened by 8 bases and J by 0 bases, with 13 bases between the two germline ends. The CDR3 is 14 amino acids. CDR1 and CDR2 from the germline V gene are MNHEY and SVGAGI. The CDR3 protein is CASQGRPSNYGYTF. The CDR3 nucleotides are TGTGCCAGCCAGGGGCGCCCTTCTAACTATGGCTACACCTTC.

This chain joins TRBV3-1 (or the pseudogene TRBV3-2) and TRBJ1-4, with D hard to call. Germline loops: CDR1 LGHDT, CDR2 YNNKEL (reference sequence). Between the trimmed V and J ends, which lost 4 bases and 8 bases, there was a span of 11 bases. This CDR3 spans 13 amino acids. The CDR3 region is CASSPLTSEKLFF. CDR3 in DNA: TGTGCCAGCAGCCCGTTGACTAGCGAAAAACTGTTTTTT.